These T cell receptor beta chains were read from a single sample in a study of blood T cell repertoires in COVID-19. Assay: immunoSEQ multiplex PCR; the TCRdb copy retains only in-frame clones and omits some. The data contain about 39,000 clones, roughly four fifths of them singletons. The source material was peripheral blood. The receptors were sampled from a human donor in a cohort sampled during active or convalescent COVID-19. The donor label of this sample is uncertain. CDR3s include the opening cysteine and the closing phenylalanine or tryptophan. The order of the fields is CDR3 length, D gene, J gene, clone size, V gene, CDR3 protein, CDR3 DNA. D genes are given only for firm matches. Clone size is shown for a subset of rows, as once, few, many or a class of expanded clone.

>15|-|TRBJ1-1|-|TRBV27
CASRPKPVRPTEAFF
TGTGCCAGCAGACCGAAACCGGTCAGGCCCACTGAAGCTTTCTTT
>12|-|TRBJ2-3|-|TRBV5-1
CASSLFMDTQYF
TGCGCCAGCAGCTTATTTATGGATACGCAGTATTTT
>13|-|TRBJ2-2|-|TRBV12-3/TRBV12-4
CASSFQYTGELFF
TGTGCCAGCAGTTTTCAGTACACCGGGGAGCTGTTTTTT
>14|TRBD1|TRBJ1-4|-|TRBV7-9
CASSSGQGNEKLFF
TGTGCCAGCAGCTCGGGACAGGGGAATGAAAAACTGTTTTTT
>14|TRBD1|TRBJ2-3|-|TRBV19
CASSTGGPPDTQYF
TGTGCCAGTAGTACAGGGGGCCCGCCAGATACGCAGTATTTT
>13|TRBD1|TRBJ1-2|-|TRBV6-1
CASSEVTGAKNTF
TGTGCCAGCAGTGAGGTGACAGGGGCTAAGAACACCTTC
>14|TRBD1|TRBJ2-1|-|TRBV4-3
CASSQGTGGDEQFF
TGCGCCAGCAGCCAAGGGACAGGGGGTGATGAGCAGTTCTTC
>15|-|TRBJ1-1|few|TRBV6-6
CASNKRGNMNTEAFF
TGTGCCAGCAATAAGAGGGGGAACATGAACACTGAAGCTTTCTTT
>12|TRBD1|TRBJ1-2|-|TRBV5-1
CACPGQAYGYTF
TGCGCCTGCCCGGGACAGGCCTATGGCTACACCTTC
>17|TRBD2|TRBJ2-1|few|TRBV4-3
CASSQDLLAGEINEQFF
TGCGCCAGCAGCCAAGATCTGCTAGCGGGAGAGATCAATGAGCAGTTCTTC
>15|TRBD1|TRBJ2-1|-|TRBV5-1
CASSLTGGSYNEQFF
TGCGCCAGCAGCTTGACAGGGGGGTCCTACAATGAGCAGTTCTTC
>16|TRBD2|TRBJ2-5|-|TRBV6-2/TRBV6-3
CASSYRGLAGEETQYF
TGTGCCAGCAGTTACCGCGGACTAGCGGGAGAAGAGACCCAGTACTTC
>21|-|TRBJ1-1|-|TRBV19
CASSLQQGGILMRKSRTEAFF
TGTGCCAGTAGTCTACAACAGGGTGGGATTTTAATGAGGAAGTCCAGGACTGAAGCTTTCTTT
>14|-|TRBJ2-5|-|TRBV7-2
CASSLARGTNIQYF
TGTGCCAGCAGCTTAGCACGTGGGACAAATATCCAGTACTTC
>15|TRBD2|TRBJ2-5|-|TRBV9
CASSVTSGEWETQYF
TGTGCCAGCAGCGTGACTAGCGGGGAGTGGGAGACCCAGTACTTC
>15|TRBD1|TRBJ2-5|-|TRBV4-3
CASSRTGTERETQYF
TGCGCCAGCAGCCGCACCGGGACAGAGAGAGAGACCCAGTACTTC
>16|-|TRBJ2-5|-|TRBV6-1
CASSEAVLSFPETQYF
TGTGCCAGCAGTGAAGCAGTGTTGAGTTTCCCAGAGACCCAGTACTTC
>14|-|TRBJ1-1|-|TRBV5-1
CASSRLGGSTEAFF
TGCGCCAGCAGCCGACTTGGGGGCAGCACTGAAGCTTTCTTT
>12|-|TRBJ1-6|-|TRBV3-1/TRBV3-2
CASRGGESPLHF
TGTGCCAGTCGGGGGGGGGAGTCACCCCTCCACTTT
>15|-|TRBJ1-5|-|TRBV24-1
CATSDRAGPVQPQHF
TGTGCCACCAGTGACCGGGCGGGACCTGTTCAGCCCCAGCATTTT
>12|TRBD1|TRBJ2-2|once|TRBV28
CATRTGAGELFF
TGTGCCACCCGGACAGGGGCCGGGGAGCTGTTTTTT
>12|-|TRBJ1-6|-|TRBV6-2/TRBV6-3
CASSSFNSPLHF
TGTGCCAGCAGTTCCTTTAATTCACCCCTCCACTTT
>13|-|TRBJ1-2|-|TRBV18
CASSPRANYGYTF
TGTGCCAGCTCACCCAGGGCTAACTATGGCTACACCTTC
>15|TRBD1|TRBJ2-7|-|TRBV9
CASSVDGTGVGEQYF
TGTGCCAGCAGCGTAGATGGGACAGGGGTTGGCGAGCAGTACTTC
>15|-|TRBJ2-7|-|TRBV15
CATSRDPSGHYEQYF
TGTGCCACCAGCAGAGATCCCAGCGGTCACTACGAGCAGTACTTC
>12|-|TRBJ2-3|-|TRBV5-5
CASSLAVDTQYF
TGTGCCAGCAGCTTGGCGGTAGATACGCAGTATTTT
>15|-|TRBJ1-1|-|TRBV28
CASSPPGHPNTEAFF
TGTGCCAGCAGTCCCCCGGGACACCCCAACACTGAAGCTTTCTTT
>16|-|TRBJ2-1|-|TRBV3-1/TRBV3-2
CASSQGREGRNNEQFF
TGTGCCAGCAGCCAAGGGCGGGAAGGGCGGAACAATGAGCAGTTCTTC
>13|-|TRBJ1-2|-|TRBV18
CASSPTNRDFYTF
TGTGCCAGCTCACCAACTAACAGGGATTTCTACACCTTC
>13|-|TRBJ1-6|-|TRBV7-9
CASSSRGSSPLHF
TGTGCCAGCAGCTCCCGGGGGAGCTCACCCCTCCACTTT
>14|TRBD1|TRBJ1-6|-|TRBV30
CAWNGDRGQSPLHF
TGTGCCTGGAACGGGGACAGGGGTCAATCACCCCTCCACTTT
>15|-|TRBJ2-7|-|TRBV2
CASSAVSPGSYEQYF
TGTGCCAGCAGTGCTGTTTCGCCAGGGTCCTACGAGCAGTACTTC